This record covers a single T cell receptor (beta chain). This entry belongs to a study of blood T cell repertoires in COVID-19. Study details: Specimens from acute and convalescent COVID-19 originated in the United States, Italy and Spain. Sample material is recorded as cDNA or gDNA derived from T cells, B-cell-depleted T cells, or PBMCs.

In the source study's methods: Amplification from reference gene primers served as the basis for estimated nucleated cell counts. Sequenced by immunoSEQ multiplex PCR; TCRdb stores in-frame clones only, minus some. V, J and clone size are those of that table, while D and trimming were read from the DNA. The data contain 150,000 to 200,000 clones, approximately 79% of them singletons. CDR1 LGHNA and CDR2 YSLEER come from the germline V gene. This CDR3 comprises 14 residues. V was pared by 2 bases and J by 9 bases, with 9 bases of the junction left unmatched. Sequencing was performed on peripheral blood. The sequence derives from a woman of 80 years or more with acute or convalescent COVID-19. This chain connects TRBV4-3 to TRBJ2-7; 8 nucleotides line up with TRBD2. CDR3 sequence (DNA): TGCGCCAGCAGCCAAAAAGCGGGAGAGGCTTTGCAGTACTTC. Amino acids: CASSQKAGEALQYF.